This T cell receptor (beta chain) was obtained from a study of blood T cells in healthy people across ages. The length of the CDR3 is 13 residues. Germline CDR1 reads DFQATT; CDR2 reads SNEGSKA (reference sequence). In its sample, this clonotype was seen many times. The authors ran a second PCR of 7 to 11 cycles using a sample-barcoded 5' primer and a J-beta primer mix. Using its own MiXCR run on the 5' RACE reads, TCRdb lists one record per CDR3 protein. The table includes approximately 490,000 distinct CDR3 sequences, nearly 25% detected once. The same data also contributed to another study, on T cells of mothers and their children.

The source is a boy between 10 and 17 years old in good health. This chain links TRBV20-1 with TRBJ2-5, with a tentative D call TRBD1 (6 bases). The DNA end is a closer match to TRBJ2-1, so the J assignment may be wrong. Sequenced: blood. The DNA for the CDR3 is TGCAGTGCTAGGGACAGCGTAGGTGGTGAGCAGTTCTTC. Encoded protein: CSARDSVGGEQFF.